This T cell receptor beta chain was captured in a study of response to subunit inactivated influenza vaccine. TCRdb re-analysed the RT-PCR reads in MiXCR, keeping a single row per CDR3 protein. The sample carries about 500,000 distinct CDR3 sequences, less than 7.5% recorded once. CDR1 WSHSY and CDR2 SAAADI come from the germline V gene. CDR3 length: 11 residues. Trimming pared 4 bases from V and 4 bases from J, leaving 5 bases between. A few counts support this clonotype. The TCR sequence derives from a man between 50 and 75 years old who received an inactivated influenza vaccine. The source was PBMCs from blood, collected about 24 months after vaccination. V gene TRBV10-2 combines with J gene TRBJ2-7; the D is unclear. CDR3 residues: CASSVAYEQYF. The CDR3 nucleotides read TGCGCCAGCAGTGTCGCGTACGAGCAGTACTTC.